The rows below give T cell receptor beta chains drawn from one sample of a study of siplizumab effects on memory and regulatory T cells. Sequencing used immunoSEQ multiplex PCR; TCRdb keeps in-frame clones, though not all of them. The sample consists of 100,000 or so clones, around 92% of them appearing once. The sample comprised Tregs sorted from blood. These receptors originate from a human donor in good health. The CDR3 runs from the conserved cysteine through the conserved F or W. Fields, in order: CDR3 DNA, CDR3 protein, V gene, D gene, J gene, clone size. The D gene is left open where the match is weak. Clone size, where shown, is once, few, many, or a class for clones that have expanded.

CDR3nt: TGCAGTGCTAGGCCTCAGGGGAAACTGTTTTTT
CDR3aa: CSARPQGKLFF
v_gene: TRBV20-1
d_gene: .
j_gene: TRBJ1-4
abundance: .

CDR3nt: TGTGCCAGCAGCTTGTTTCTGGTGGGGGAGCAGTACTTC
CDR3aa: CASSLFLVGEQYF
v_gene: TRBV5-6
d_gene: .
j_gene: TRBJ2-7
abundance: .

CDR3nt: TGTGCCAGCTCACCTCTCCCGGGACAGGGGTACGAGCAGTACTTC
CDR3aa: CASSPLPGQGYEQYF
v_gene: TRBV18
d_gene: TRBD1
j_gene: TRBJ2-7
abundance: .

CDR3nt: TGTGCCAGCAGCTTGGAGGCGGCGCTACCCCCCCAGGAGCAGTTCTTC
CDR3aa: CASSLEAALPPQEQFF
v_gene: TRBV5-8
d_gene: .
j_gene: TRBJ2-1
abundance: .

CDR3nt: TGTGCCAGCAGAGCGGACAGCACAGATACGCAGTATTTT
CDR3aa: CASRADSTDTQYF
v_gene: TRBV6-4
d_gene: .
j_gene: TRBJ2-3
abundance: .

CDR3nt: TGTGCCAGCAGTGGACCAGGGGGCGCCCAGGTTGAAGCTTTCTTT
CDR3aa: CASSGPGGAQVEAFF
v_gene: TRBV6-6
d_gene: TRBD1
j_gene: TRBJ1-1
abundance: .

CDR3nt: TGTGCCAGCAGTTTAGGGCAAGGGGTGGGGGAGCAGTTCTTC
CDR3aa: CASSLGQGVGEQFF
v_gene: TRBV27
d_gene: .
j_gene: TRBJ2-1
abundance: .

CDR3nt: TGTGCCAGCAGCCCCGACGTGGTAATGGCGGAGACCCAGTACTTC
CDR3aa: CASSPDVVMAETQYF
v_gene: TRBV9
d_gene: .
j_gene: TRBJ2-5
abundance: once

CDR3nt: TGCGCCAGCAGGGGGCAGGGATCAAACTATGGCTACACCTTC
CDR3aa: CASRGQGSNYGYTF
v_gene: TRBV5-1
d_gene: .
j_gene: TRBJ1-2
abundance: few

CDR3nt: TGTGCCAGCAGCCAGGGTGATAGCAATCAGCCCCAGCATTTT
CDR3aa: CASSQGDSNQPQHF
v_gene: TRBV6-1
d_gene: .
j_gene: TRBJ1-5
abundance: .

CDR3nt: TGTGCCAGCACCCCAGGGGGCCGGGACACCGGGGAGCTGTTTTTT
CDR3aa: CASTPGGRDTGELFF
v_gene: TRBV5-6
d_gene: TRBD1
j_gene: TRBJ2-2
abundance: .

CDR3nt: TGTGCCAGCAGCCAGGGGACTAGCGGGAGGGCTACCTACAATGAGCAGTTCTTC
CDR3aa: CASSQGTSGRATYNEQFF
v_gene: TRBV5-4
d_gene: TRBD2
j_gene: TRBJ2-1
abundance: .

CDR3nt: TGCGCCAGCAGTGAGGGCTACAATGAGCAGTTCTTC
CDR3aa: CASSEGYNEQFF
v_gene: TRBV10-2
d_gene: .
j_gene: TRBJ2-1
abundance: once

CDR3nt: TGCGCCAGCAGCTCTGGGGAGAGTCTTAACTATGGCTACACCTTC
CDR3aa: CASSSGESLNYGYTF
v_gene: TRBV5-1
d_gene: .
j_gene: TRBJ1-2
abundance: .

CDR3nt: TGTGCCATCAGACCACCACAGGGGGACGTGGGGATAAGCAATCAGCCCCAGCATTTT
CDR3aa: CAIRPPQGDVGISNQPQHF
v_gene: TRBV10-3
d_gene: TRBD1
j_gene: TRBJ1-5
abundance: .

CDR3nt: TGTGCCAGCAGCCCCACGGGCCGAGAGGGGGAGCAGTTCTTC
CDR3aa: CASSPTGREGEQFF
v_gene: TRBV11-3
d_gene: .
j_gene: TRBJ2-1
abundance: .

CDR3nt: TGCAGTGCTCGATCAGAGACCCAGTACTTC
CDR3aa: CSARSETQYF
v_gene: TRBV20-1
d_gene: .
j_gene: TRBJ2-5
abundance: .

CDR3nt: TGTGCCAGCAGCGACAGGGTAAATACGCAGTATTTT
CDR3aa: CASSDRVNTQYF
v_gene: TRBV7-8
d_gene: TRBD1
j_gene: TRBJ2-3
abundance: .

CDR3nt: TGTGCCATCACCGAACTGAAGGGAGCGGGCGAGCAGTACTTC
CDR3aa: CAITELKGAGEQYF
v_gene: TRBV10-3
d_gene: .
j_gene: TRBJ2-7
abundance: few

CDR3nt: TGTGCCAGCAGCGTAGGTGAGGGGCGCCTTGAAAAACTGTTTTTT
CDR3aa: CASSVGEGRLEKLFF
v_gene: TRBV9
d_gene: .
j_gene: TRBJ1-4
abundance: once

CDR3nt: TGTGCCTGTAATAGTCTGGGATTC
CDR3aa: CACNSLGF
v_gene: TRBV30
d_gene: .
j_gene: TRBJ1-2
abundance: .

CDR3nt: TGTGCCAGCAGCGACAGGGGTTTCACTGAAGCTTTCTTT
CDR3aa: CASSDRGFTEAFF
v_gene: TRBV6-6
d_gene: TRBD1
j_gene: TRBJ1-1
abundance: .

CDR3nt: TGTGCCAGCAGTGAATTAGCGGGAGGGCGTTACAATGAGCAGTTCTTC
CDR3aa: CASSELAGGRYNEQFF
v_gene: TRBV6-1
d_gene: TRBD2
j_gene: TRBJ2-1
abundance: .

CDR3nt: TGTGCCAGCAGCCTCGAGGACAGCACTGAAGCTTTCTTT
CDR3aa: CASSLEDSTEAFF
v_gene: TRBV6-5
d_gene: .
j_gene: TRBJ1-1
abundance: .

CDR3nt: TGTGCCAGCAGCCGATGGGTGGGGGGGTCCTTCCAACACAATGAGCAGTTCTTC
CDR3aa: CASSRWVGGSFQHNEQFF
v_gene: TRBV14
d_gene: TRBD2
j_gene: TRBJ2-1
abundance: .

CDR3nt: TGCGCCAGCAGCCAACGGGACTACGCGAACACCGGGGAGCTGTTTTTT
CDR3aa: CASSQRDYANTGELFF
v_gene: TRBV4-1
d_gene: TRBD2
j_gene: TRBJ2-2
abundance: .

CDR3nt: TGTGCCAGCAGCTTGGGTGGGGACAGGGTCCTCGGCTCCTACAATGAGCAGTTCTTC
CDR3aa: CASSLGGDRVLGSYNEQFF
v_gene: TRBV5-6
d_gene: TRBD1
j_gene: TRBJ2-1
abundance: .

CDR3nt: TGTGCCATCAAAACGGACAGGGGCAACACTGAAGCTTTCTTT
CDR3aa: CAIKTDRGNTEAFF
v_gene: TRBV10-3
d_gene: TRBD1
j_gene: TRBJ1-1
abundance: .

CDR3nt: TGTGCCTGGAGTCTGCGACTAGCGGGAGTTTTGTTCTTC
CDR3aa: CAWSLRLAGVLFF
v_gene: TRBV30
d_gene: TRBD2
j_gene: TRBJ2-1
abundance: .

CDR3nt: TGCGCCAGCAGCTTGGCCAGGGTAGCGGGAGGGCAAGAGACCCAGTACTTC
CDR3aa: CASSLARVAGGQETQYF
v_gene: TRBV5-1
d_gene: TRBD2
j_gene: TRBJ2-5
abundance: .

CDR3nt: TGTGCCAGCGGGATCCCACGCGGCCACCCGTACTTC
CDR3aa: CASGIPRGHPYF
v_gene: TRBV27
d_gene: .
j_gene: TRBJ2-7
abundance: .

CDR3nt: TGCGCCAGCAGACTAGCGGATTACAATGAGCAGTTCTTC
CDR3aa: CASRLADYNEQFF
v_gene: TRBV5-1
d_gene: TRBD2
j_gene: TRBJ2-1
abundance: .

CDR3nt: TGTGCCAGCTCACTCCGTTTAGCTGCCAGCTCCTACGAGCAGTACTTC
CDR3aa: CASSLRLAASSYEQYF
v_gene: TRBV18
d_gene: .
j_gene: TRBJ2-7
abundance: .

CDR3nt: TGTGCCAGCAGTTTGTGGCTAGCGGAATACAATGAGCAGTTCTTC
CDR3aa: CASSLWLAEYNEQFF
v_gene: TRBV27
d_gene: TRBD2
j_gene: TRBJ2-1
abundance: .

CDR3nt: TGTGCCAGCAGCCGCGACAGGGGTATCAACAATAGGGGAGATACGCAGTATTTT
CDR3aa: CASSRDRGINNRGDTQYF
v_gene: TRBV5-4
d_gene: TRBD1
j_gene: TRBJ2-3
abundance: .

CDR3nt: TGTGCCAGTAGTATAGGCATAGCAGGCTACGAGCAGTACTTC
CDR3aa: CASSIGIAGYEQYF
v_gene: TRBV19
d_gene: .
j_gene: TRBJ2-7
abundance: .

CDR3nt: TGTGCCAGCAGTCTCCAGGACTGGACCCAGTACTTC
CDR3aa: CASSLQDWTQYF
v_gene: TRBV28
d_gene: .
j_gene: TRBJ2-5
abundance: .

CDR3nt: TGTGCCAGCAGTCCATTGGACAGAAACACCGGGGAGCTGTTTTTT
CDR3aa: CASSPLDRNTGELFF
v_gene: TRBV6-5
d_gene: .
j_gene: TRBJ2-2
abundance: .

CDR3nt: TGCGCCAGCAGCCTCCGCGCGGGGGCGCGGACCGGGGAGCTGTTTTTT
CDR3aa: CASSLRAGARTGELFF
v_gene: TRBV4-1
d_gene: .
j_gene: TRBJ2-2
abundance: .

CDR3nt: TGTGCCAGCGGGCGGACAGCCGTTACCTTT
CDR3aa: CASGRTAVTF
v_gene: TRBV6-5
d_gene: .
j_gene: TRBJ1-1
abundance: .

CDR3nt: TGTGCCAGCAGCTTAGGAGCTATGGACAGAACCTACAATGAGCAGTTCTTC
CDR3aa: CASSLGAMDRTYNEQFF
v_gene: TRBV11-3
d_gene: .
j_gene: TRBJ2-1
abundance: .

CDR3nt: TGTGCCATCAGTAATGGGTTGGCGGGAATTAAAGCTAACTATGGCTACACCTTC
CDR3aa: CAISNGLAGIKANYGYTF
v_gene: TRBV10-3
d_gene: .
j_gene: TRBJ1-2
abundance: .

CDR3nt: TGTGCCAGCAGCTTACCGCAGGATGGCTACACCTTC
CDR3aa: CASSLPQDGYTF
v_gene: TRBV7-8
d_gene: .
j_gene: TRBJ1-2
abundance: .

CDR3nt: TGTGCCAGCAGTGTGGAATACGAGCAGTACTTC
CDR3aa: CASSVEYEQYF
v_gene: TRBV2
d_gene: .
j_gene: TRBJ2-7
abundance: .

CDR3nt: TGTGCCAGCAGTCCGACCGGGACAGGGACTTCCTACGAGCAGTACTTC
CDR3aa: CASSPTGTGTSYEQYF
v_gene: TRBV6-6
d_gene: TRBD1
j_gene: TRBJ2-7
abundance: .

CDR3nt: TGTGCCAGCTCACCACCGTTAGGACAGGGGATCAACGAGCAGTACTTC
CDR3aa: CASSPPLGQGINEQYF
v_gene: TRBV18
d_gene: TRBD1
j_gene: TRBJ2-7
abundance: .

CDR3nt: TGCAGTGCTAGGGTCCGTACGCAGTATTTT
CDR3aa: CSARVRTQYF
v_gene: TRBV20-1
d_gene: .
j_gene: TRBJ2-3
abundance: .

CDR3nt: TGCGCCAGCAGCTTTAGCGGAGACACAGATACGCAGTATTTT
CDR3aa: CASSFSGDTDTQYF
v_gene: TRBV5-1
d_gene: .
j_gene: TRBJ2-3
abundance: .

CDR3nt: TGCGCCAGCAGCTTGGCGCGGTCCTCGGATACGCAGTATTTT
CDR3aa: CASSLARSSDTQYF
v_gene: TRBV5-1
d_gene: .
j_gene: TRBJ2-3
abundance: .

CDR3nt: TGTGCCAGTAGTATACAGGGGATCCATCAGCCCCAGCATTTT
CDR3aa: CASSIQGIHQPQHF
v_gene: TRBV19
d_gene: .
j_gene: TRBJ1-5
abundance: .

CDR3nt: TGTGCCAGCAGTTCGGTCGATCGGCACTGGGAGCTGTTTTTT
CDR3aa: CASSSVDRHWELFF
v_gene: TRBV28
d_gene: .
j_gene: TRBJ2-2
abundance: .

CDR3nt: TGCGCCAGCAGCTGGGACCTTAGTGCAGGGGGCTACGAGCAGTACTTC
CDR3aa: CASSWDLSAGGYEQYF
v_gene: TRBV5-1
d_gene: TRBD1
j_gene: TRBJ2-7
abundance: .

CDR3nt: TGCGCCAGCAGCCTGGAGGGCGATGAGCAGTTCTTC
CDR3aa: CASSLEGDEQFF
v_gene: TRBV5-1
d_gene: .
j_gene: TRBJ2-1
abundance: .

CDR3nt: TGTGCCAGCATAACTAGCGGGGTCTCCAAGCAGTACTTC
CDR3aa: CASITSGVSKQYF
v_gene: TRBV28
d_gene: TRBD2
j_gene: TRBJ2-7
abundance: .

CDR3nt: TGTGCCAGCAATCTGCCTATCGGGGAGCTGTTTTTT
CDR3aa: CASNLPIGELFF
v_gene: TRBV2
d_gene: .
j_gene: TRBJ2-2
abundance: .

CDR3nt: TGTGCCAGCTCGACTAGCGGGAGACAAGGAGAGACCCAGTACTTC
CDR3aa: CASSTSGRQGETQYF
v_gene: TRBV18
d_gene: TRBD2
j_gene: TRBJ2-5
abundance: .

CDR3nt: TGTGCCTGGAGTGTAACGACAGCCTTTTGGGCTTTCTTT
CDR3aa: CAWSVTTAFWAFF
v_gene: TRBV30
d_gene: .
j_gene: TRBJ1-1
abundance: .

CDR3nt: TGTGCCAGCAGCTTGTGGGCTGGGACAGGGGGTTATGGCTACACCTTC
CDR3aa: CASSLWAGTGGYGYTF
v_gene: TRBV5-8
d_gene: TRBD1
j_gene: TRBJ1-2
abundance: .

CDR3nt: TGTGCCAGCAGCCTCGGGGGAGGCTTCTACGAGCAGTACTTC
CDR3aa: CASSLGGGFYEQYF
v_gene: TRBV6-5
d_gene: .
j_gene: TRBJ2-7
abundance: .

CDR3nt: TGTGCCAGTACTCCGGACAGGGTTCGGAACACTGAAGCTTTCTTT
CDR3aa: CASTPDRVRNTEAFF
v_gene: TRBV19
d_gene: TRBD1
j_gene: TRBJ1-1
abundance: .